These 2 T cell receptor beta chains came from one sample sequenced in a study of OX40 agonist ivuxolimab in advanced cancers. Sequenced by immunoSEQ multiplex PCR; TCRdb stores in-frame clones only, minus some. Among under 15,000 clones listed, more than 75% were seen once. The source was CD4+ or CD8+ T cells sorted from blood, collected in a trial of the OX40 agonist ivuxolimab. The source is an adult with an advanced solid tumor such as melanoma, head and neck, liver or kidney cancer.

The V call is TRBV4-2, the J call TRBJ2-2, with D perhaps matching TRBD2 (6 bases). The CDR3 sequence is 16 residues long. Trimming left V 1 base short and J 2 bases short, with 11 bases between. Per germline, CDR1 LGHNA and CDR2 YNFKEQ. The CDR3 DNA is TGTGCCAGCAGCCAAGCCCGGGACTTAAACACCGGGGAGCTGTTTTTT. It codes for CASSQARDLNTGELFF.

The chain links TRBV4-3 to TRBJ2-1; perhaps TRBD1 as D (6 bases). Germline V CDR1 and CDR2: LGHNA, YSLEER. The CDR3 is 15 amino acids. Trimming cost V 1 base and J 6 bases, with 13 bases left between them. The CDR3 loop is CASSQGTATSNEQFF. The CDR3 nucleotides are TGCGCCAGCAGCCAAGGGACAGCTACCTCCAATGAGCAGTTCTTC.